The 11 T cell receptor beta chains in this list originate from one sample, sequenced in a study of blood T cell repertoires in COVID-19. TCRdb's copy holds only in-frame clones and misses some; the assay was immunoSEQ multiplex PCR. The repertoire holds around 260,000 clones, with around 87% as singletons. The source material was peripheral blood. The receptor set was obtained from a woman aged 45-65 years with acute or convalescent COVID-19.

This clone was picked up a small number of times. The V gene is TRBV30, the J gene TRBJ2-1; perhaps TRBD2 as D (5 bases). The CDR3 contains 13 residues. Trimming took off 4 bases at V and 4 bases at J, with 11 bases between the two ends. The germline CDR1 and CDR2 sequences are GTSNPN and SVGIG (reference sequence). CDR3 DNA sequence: TGTGCCTGGATTCTAAGCGGATACAATGAGCAGTTCTTC. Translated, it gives CAWILSGYNEQFF.

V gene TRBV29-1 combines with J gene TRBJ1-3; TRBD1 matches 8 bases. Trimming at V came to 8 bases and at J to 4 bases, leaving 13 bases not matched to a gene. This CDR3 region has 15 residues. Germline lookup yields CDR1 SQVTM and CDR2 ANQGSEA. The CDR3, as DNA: TGCAGCCCCCAGGACAGGGTGGACTCGGGAAACACCATATATTTT. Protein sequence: CSPQDRVDSGNTIYF.

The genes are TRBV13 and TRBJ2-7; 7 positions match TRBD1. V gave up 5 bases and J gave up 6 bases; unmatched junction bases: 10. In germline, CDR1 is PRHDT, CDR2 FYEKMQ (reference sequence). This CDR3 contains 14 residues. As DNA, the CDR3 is TGTGCCAGCAGCCCCCGGACAGGTTCGAGCGAGCAGTACTTC. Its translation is CASSPRTGSSEQYF.

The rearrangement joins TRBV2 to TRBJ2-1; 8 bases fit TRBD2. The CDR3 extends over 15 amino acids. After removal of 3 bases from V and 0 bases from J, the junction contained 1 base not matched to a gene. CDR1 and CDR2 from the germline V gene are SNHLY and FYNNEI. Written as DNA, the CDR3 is TGTGCCAGCAGTGACGGGGGGGTCTCCTACAATGAGCAGTTCTTC. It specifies CASSDGGVSYNEQFF.

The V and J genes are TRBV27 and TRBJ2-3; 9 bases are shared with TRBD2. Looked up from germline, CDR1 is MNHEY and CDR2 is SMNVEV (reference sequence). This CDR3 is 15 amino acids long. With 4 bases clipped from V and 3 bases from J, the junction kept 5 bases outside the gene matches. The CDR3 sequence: CASSSQAGGTDTQYF. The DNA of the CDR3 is TGTGCCAGCAGTTCCCAAGCGGGAGGAACAGATACGCAGTATTTT.

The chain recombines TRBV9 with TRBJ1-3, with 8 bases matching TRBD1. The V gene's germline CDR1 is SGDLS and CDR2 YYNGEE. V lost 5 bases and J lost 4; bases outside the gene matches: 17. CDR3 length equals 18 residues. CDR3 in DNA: TGTGCCAGCAGTCGTGGACAGGGAGTGGTGTACTGGGGAAACACCATATATTTT. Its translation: CASSRGQGVVYWGNTIYF.

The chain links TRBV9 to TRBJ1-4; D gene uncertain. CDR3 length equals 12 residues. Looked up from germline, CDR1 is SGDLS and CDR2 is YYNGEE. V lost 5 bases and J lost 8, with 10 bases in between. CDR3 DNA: TGTGCCAGCAGGAGGGATGGCGAAAAACTGTTTTTT. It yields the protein CASRRDGEKLFF.

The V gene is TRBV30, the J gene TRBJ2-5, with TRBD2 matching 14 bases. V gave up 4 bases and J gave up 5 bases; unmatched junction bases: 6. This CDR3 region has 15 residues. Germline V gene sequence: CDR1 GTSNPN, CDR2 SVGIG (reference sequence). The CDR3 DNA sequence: TGTGCCTGGACCGGACTAGCGGGAGGACGGGAGACCCAGTACTTC. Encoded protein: CAWTGLAGGRETQYF. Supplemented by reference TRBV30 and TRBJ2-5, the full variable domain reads SQTIHQWPATLVQPVGSPLSLECTVEGTSNPNLYWYRQAAGRGLQLLFYSVGIGQISSEVPQNLSASRPQDRQFILSSKKLLLSDSGFYLCAWTGLAGGRETQYFGPGTRLLVL.

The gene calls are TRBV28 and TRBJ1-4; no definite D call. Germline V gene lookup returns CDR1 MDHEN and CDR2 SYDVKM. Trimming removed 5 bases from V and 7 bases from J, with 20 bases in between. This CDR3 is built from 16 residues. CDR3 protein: CASSVFLRDSAEKLFF. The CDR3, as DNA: TGTGCCAGCAGTGTATTTCTTCGGGATTCGGCTGAAAAACTGTTTTTT.

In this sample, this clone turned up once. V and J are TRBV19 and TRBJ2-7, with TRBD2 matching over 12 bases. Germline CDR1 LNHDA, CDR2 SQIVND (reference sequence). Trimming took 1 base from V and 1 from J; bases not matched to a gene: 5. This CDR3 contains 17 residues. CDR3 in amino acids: CASSIGIGLAGSYEQYF. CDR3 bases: TGTGCCAGTAGTATAGGGATAGGACTAGCGGGGTCCTACGAGCAGTACTTC.

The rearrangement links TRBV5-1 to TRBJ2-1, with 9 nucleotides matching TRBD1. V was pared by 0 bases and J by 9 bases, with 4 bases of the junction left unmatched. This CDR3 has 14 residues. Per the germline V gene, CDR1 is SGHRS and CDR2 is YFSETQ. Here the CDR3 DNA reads TGCGCCAGCAGCTTGGGGACAGGGGTTCCTGAGCAGTTCTTC. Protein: CASSLGTGVPEQFF.